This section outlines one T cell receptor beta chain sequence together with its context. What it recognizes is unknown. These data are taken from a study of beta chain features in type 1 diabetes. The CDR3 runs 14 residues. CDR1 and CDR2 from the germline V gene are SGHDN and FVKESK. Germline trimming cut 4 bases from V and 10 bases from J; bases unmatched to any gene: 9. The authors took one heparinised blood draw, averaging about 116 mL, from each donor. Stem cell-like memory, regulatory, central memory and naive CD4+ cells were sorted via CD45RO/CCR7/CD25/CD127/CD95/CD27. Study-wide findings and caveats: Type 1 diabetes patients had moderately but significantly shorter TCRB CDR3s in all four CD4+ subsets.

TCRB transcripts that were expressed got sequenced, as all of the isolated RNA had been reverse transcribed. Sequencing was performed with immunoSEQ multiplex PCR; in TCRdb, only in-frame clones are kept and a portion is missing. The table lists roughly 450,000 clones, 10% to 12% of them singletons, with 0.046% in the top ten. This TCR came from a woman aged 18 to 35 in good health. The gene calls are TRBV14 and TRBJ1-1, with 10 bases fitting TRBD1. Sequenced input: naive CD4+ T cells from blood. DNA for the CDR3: TGTGCCAGCAGCCCGGTGGGACAGGGGAGGGTAGCTTTCTTT. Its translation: CASSPVGQGRVAFF.